These T cell receptor beta chains were read from a single sample in a study of blood T cell repertoires in COVID-19. TCRdb's table, derived via immunoSEQ multiplex PCR, lists solely in-frame clones and lacks some. The sample consists of about 100,000 clones, just over 90% of them appearing once. The sample comprised peripheral blood. The receptors here all came from a man aged 55 to 70 with acute or convalescent COVID-19. CDR3s include the opening cysteine and the closing phenylalanine or tryptophan. Each record gives: J gene, D gene, V gene, CDR3 DNA, CDR3 protein. D genes are given only for firm matches.

J gene: TRBJ2-1
D gene: TRBD2
V gene: TRBV7-8
CDR3 DNA: TGTGCCAGCAGCTCCCTCACCCCCGGGACTAGCGGACCCTACAATGAGCAGTTCTTC
CDR3 protein: CASSSLTPGTSGPYNEQFF

J gene: TRBJ2-1
D gene: -
V gene: TRBV21-1
CDR3 DNA: TGTGCCAGCAGCACCCCGGGACAGGGGGCGATCGATGAGCAGTTCTTC
CDR3 protein: CASSTPGQGAIDEQFF

J gene: TRBJ1-1
D gene: TRBD1
V gene: TRBV3-1/TRBV3-2
CDR3 DNA: TGTGCCAGTAATAGGGGGCTCGGGAACACTGAAGCTTTCTTT
CDR3 protein: CASNRGLGNTEAFF

J gene: TRBJ1-5
D gene: -
V gene: TRBV10-3
CDR3 DNA: TGTGCCTCCGGGGTCCCCCCGAATCAGCCCCAGCATTTT
CDR3 protein: CASGVPPNQPQHF

J gene: TRBJ1-4
D gene: -
V gene: TRBV10-1
CDR3 DNA: TGCGCCAGCAGTGACGGATGGGCCGGTGAAAAACTGTTTTTT
CDR3 protein: CASSDGWAGEKLFF

J gene: TRBJ2-3
D gene: -
V gene: TRBV18
CDR3 DNA: TGTGCCAGCTCCCCAGCAGGGGGCACAGATACGCAGTATTTT
CDR3 protein: CASSPAGGTDTQYF

J gene: TRBJ2-2
D gene: -
V gene: TRBV6-4
CDR3 DNA: TGTGCCAGCAGTCAGCAATCAGGGCCCGGGGAGCTGTTTTTT
CDR3 protein: CASSQQSGPGELFF

J gene: TRBJ1-6
D gene: TRBD1
V gene: TRBV6-6
CDR3 DNA: TGTGCCAGCAGTTTTTCGACAGGGCAGCACTCACCCCTCCACTTT
CDR3 protein: CASSFSTGQHSPLHF

J gene: TRBJ1-1
D gene: TRBD1
V gene: TRBV6-5
CDR3 DNA: TGTGCCAGCAGGGACAGGGGGCGCGATACTGAAGCTTTCTTT
CDR3 protein: CASRDRGRDTEAFF

J gene: TRBJ2-7
D gene: -
V gene: TRBV30
CDR3 DNA: TGTGCCTGGAGTGCTCTCTACGAGCAGTACTTC
CDR3 protein: CAWSALYEQYF

J gene: TRBJ2-7
D gene: -
V gene: TRBV12-3/TRBV12-4
CDR3 DNA: TGTGCCAGCAGTTCCTTCTACGAGCAGTACTTC
CDR3 protein: CASSSFYEQYF

J gene: TRBJ2-1
D gene: -
V gene: TRBV20-1
CDR3 DNA: TGCAGTGCGCCCCCGGTGGATGAGCAGTTCTTC
CDR3 protein: CSAPPVDEQFF

J gene: TRBJ2-3
D gene: -
V gene: TRBV19
CDR3 DNA: TGTGCCAGTAGTATACGTAGTTCATCCCCGATTTTT
CDR3 protein: CASSIRSSSPIF

J gene: TRBJ2-7
D gene: TRBD1
V gene: TRBV28
CDR3 DNA: TGTGCCAGCAGTTTGACAGGGGGATTGTACGAGCAGTACTTC
CDR3 protein: CASSLTGGLYEQYF

J gene: TRBJ2-3
D gene: TRBD1
V gene: TRBV19
CDR3 DNA: TGTGCCAGTACCCCGGTGGGGACAGGGGACGGTGGTACGCAGTATTTT
CDR3 protein: CASTPVGTGDGGTQYF

J gene: TRBJ2-2
D gene: -
V gene: TRBV28
CDR3 DNA: TGTGCCAGCAGTTCCTCCACCGGGGAGCTGTTTTTT
CDR3 protein: CASSSSTGELFF

J gene: TRBJ1-5
D gene: TRBD1
V gene: TRBV27
CDR3 DNA: TGTGCCAGCAGTTTATTTACAGGGACAGGGAACGATCAGCCCCAGCATTTT
CDR3 protein: CASSLFTGTGNDQPQHF

J gene: TRBJ1-1
D gene: -
V gene: TRBV2
CDR3 DNA: TGTGCCAGCAGTGAATTCAAACTCGCTGAAGCTTTCTTT
CDR3 protein: CASSEFKLAEAFF

J gene: TRBJ1-1
D gene: TRBD1
V gene: TRBV30
CDR3 DNA: TGTGCCTGGAGTACGGGACAGGGGGTGAACACTGAAGCTTTCTTT
CDR3 protein: CAWSTGQGVNTEAFF

J gene: TRBJ2-2
D gene: TRBD1
V gene: TRBV5-1
CDR3 DNA: TGCGCCAGCAGCTTGGAACAGGGGTCTAACACCGGGGAGCTGTTTTTT
CDR3 protein: CASSLEQGSNTGELFF

J gene: TRBJ2-7
D gene: -
V gene: TRBV6-5
CDR3 DNA: TGTGCCAGCAGTTGGGGGACTTCAACGGGCGAGCAGTACTTC
CDR3 protein: CASSWGTSTGEQYF

J gene: TRBJ2-1
D gene: -
V gene: TRBV5-1
CDR3 DNA: TGCGCCAGCAGCCCCGGACGCGGGGCCGGTTCCTACAATGAGCAGTTCTTC
CDR3 protein: CASSPGRGAGSYNEQFF

J gene: TRBJ1-2
D gene: TRBD1
V gene: TRBV5-1
CDR3 DNA: TGCGCCAGCAGCAATCGACAGGGGGCCCCTTCCTATGGCTACACCTTC
CDR3 protein: CASSNRQGAPSYGYTF

J gene: TRBJ2-1
D gene: -
V gene: TRBV28
CDR3 DNA: TGTGCCAGCAGTTTATATCTCGAAGGGGACACCCAACAATATTACAATGAGCAGTTCTTC
CDR3 protein: CASSLYLEGDTQQYYNEQFF

J gene: TRBJ2-1
D gene: -
V gene: TRBV28
CDR3 DNA: TGTGCCAGCAGTCCGGGACTGATAAACAATGAGCAGTTCTTC
CDR3 protein: CASSPGLINNEQFF

J gene: TRBJ2-1
D gene: -
V gene: TRBV6-5
CDR3 DNA: TGTGCCAGCCGGGACAACTACAATGAGCAGTTCTTC
CDR3 protein: CASRDNYNEQFF

J gene: TRBJ1-2
D gene: -
V gene: TRBV20-1
CDR3 DNA: TGCAGTGCTAGTTACCAGGGGTCTGGGGGCTACACCTTC
CDR3 protein: CSASYQGSGGYTF